The rows below give T cell receptor beta chains drawn from one sample of a study of Ad26.COV2.S vaccination and SARS-CoV-2 variants. Clones were read by immunoSEQ multiplex PCR, and TCRdb kept only the in-frame ones, dropping some. Here the sample spans some 450,000 clones, about 92% being singletons. Sequenced here: peripheral blood, sampled in a trial of Ad26.COV2.S vaccine versus placebo. Every receptor here comes from a person between 18 and 65 years old who received the Ad26.COV2.S COVID-19 vaccine or a placebo. The CDR3 runs from the conserved cysteine through the conserved F or W. A D gene is named only where the DNA matches it firmly. Clone size is shown for a subset of rows, as once, few, many or a class of expanded clone.

>TRBJ2-7|once|NA|13|TRBV2
TGTGCCAGCAGTAGCGGGACAATCCTCCAGCAGTACTTC
CASSSGTILQQYF
>TRBJ2-1|NA|NA|13|TRBV20-1
TGCAGTGCTAGTCGGCTACCGTACAATGAGCAGTTCTTC
CSASRLPYNEQFF
>TRBJ1-1|NA|NA|14|TRBV28
TGTGCCAGCACCCTCACGGGGGCGAGCACTGAAGCTTTCTTT
CASTLTGASTEAFF
>TRBJ2-3|NA|NA|15|TRBV2
TGTGCCAGCGGTATAAGGAGACAGGTAACAGATACGCAGTATTTT
CASGIRRQVTDTQYF
>TRBJ1-3|NA|NA|11|TRBV29-1
TGCAGCGTTCGCTCTGGAAACACCATATATTTT
CSVRSGNTIYF
>TRBJ2-1|NA|TRBD2|16|TRBV5-6
TGTGCCAGCAGCTTGTCGGGCGGGGGGAACCCCCATGAGCAGTTCTTC
CASSLSGGGNPHEQFF
>TRBJ2-1|NA|NA|15|TRBV9
TGTGCCAGCAGCGTAGAGTTCCGGGGAGGCAATGAGCAGTTCTTC
CASSVEFRGGNEQFF
>TRBJ1-5|once|NA|16|TRBV6-2/TRBV6-3
TGTGCCAGCAGTTACTCGACAGTCCGGGGTGATCAGCCCCAGCATTTT
CASSYSTVRGDQPQHF
>TRBJ2-1|NA|NA|15|TRBV11-3
TGTGCCAGCAGCTTAGCGGGAGTCGTCAACAATGAGCAGTTCTTC
CASSLAGVVNNEQFF
>TRBJ1-2|NA|TRBD1|13|TRBV28
TGTGCCAGCAGTCTCCAGGGGGCAGGGGGCTACACCTTC
CASSLQGAGGYTF
>TRBJ2-3|once|NA|16|TRBV13
TGTGCCAGCAGCTTCAGGGGGGGCCTAAGCACAGATACGCAGTATTTT
CASSFRGGLSTDTQYF
>TRBJ2-5|NA|NA|14|TRBV24-1
TGTGCCACCAGTGATCTGGGTGGTCAAGAGACCCAGTACTTC
CATSDLGGQETQYF
>TRBJ2-1|once|TRBD2|14|TRBV11-2
TGTGCCAGCAGCCAACTAGCGGGAGCTCCCAAGCAGTTCTTC
CASSQLAGAPKQFF
>TRBJ1-6|NA|NA|16|TRBV11-2
TGTGCCAGCAGCTTAGAACTCGGGACTGTTAATTCACCCCTCCACTTT
CASSLELGTVNSPLHF
>TRBJ1-2|NA|TRBD1|14|TRBV3-1/TRBV3-2
TGTGCCAGCAGCCAGTCGGACAGGGACTATGGCTACACCTTC
CASSQSDRDYGYTF
>TRBJ2-1|NA|NA|11|TRBV7-9
TGTGCCAGCAGCCCTGGTGTAGAGCAGTTCTTC
CASSPGVEQFF
>TRBJ2-1|NA|NA|13|TRBV12-3/TRBV12-4
TGTGCCAGCAGACCGGACCGGAACAATGAGCAGTTCTTC
CASRPDRNNEQFF
>TRBJ1-1|once|NA|15|TRBV20-1
TGCAGTGCCAGTTCCGGGGGGCAAGGGAACACTGAAGCTTTCTTT
CSASSGGQGNTEAFF
>TRBJ2-1|NA|NA|16|TRBV20-1
TGCAGTGCTAATGACAAAGATCTGGAGCCCAGGAATGAGCAGTTCTTC
CSANDKDLEPRNEQFF
>TRBJ1-1|NA|NA|12|TRBV28
TGTGCCAGCAGTGGCCCCGAGGGCCGAGCTTTCTTT
CASSGPEGRAFF
>TRBJ2-3|once|TRBD1|15|TRBV5-1
TGCGCCAGCAGAAGAACAGGGGGCGAGGCAGATACGCAGTATTTT
CASRRTGGEADTQYF
>TRBJ2-3|NA|TRBD1|14|TRBV7-3
TGTGCCAGCAGCGAAATAGGGGGCCCAGATACGCAGTATTTT
CASSEIGGPDTQYF
>TRBJ2-3|many|TRBD2|16|TRBV7-2
TGTGCCAGCAGCTCCGCCCGACTAGCGGGGACAGATACGCAGTATTTT
CASSSARLAGTDTQYF
>TRBJ2-6|NA|NA|15|TRBV28
TGTGCCAGCAGTCGTGGGGGCTCTGGGGCCAACGTCCTGACTTTC
CASSRGGSGANVLTF
>TRBJ2-5|NA|TRBD2|16|TRBV3-1/TRBV3-2
TGTGCCAGCAGCCGTGGGACTAGCGGAAGACAAGAGACCCAGTACTTC
CASSRGTSGRQETQYF
>TRBJ2-5|NA|NA|11|TRBV27
TGTGCCAGCAGTTATGCGCAGACCCAGTACTTC
CASSYAQTQYF
>TRBJ1-6|NA|NA|13|TRBV14
TGTGCCAGCAGCCAAGTAGACCGTTCACCCCTCCACTTT
CASSQVDRSPLHF
>TRBJ2-1|NA|TRBD2|17|TRBV6-2/TRBV6-3
TGTGCCAGCAGTACCCAACCCCCCCTCTCTAGCGGGCATGAGCAGTTCTTC
CASSTQPPLSSGHEQFF
>TRBJ2-1|NA|NA|11|TRBV12-3/TRBV12-4
TGTGCCAGCAGTTTAATAGGCGAGCAGTTCTTC
CASSLIGEQFF
>TRBJ2-7|NA|NA|16|TRBV28
TGTGCCAGCATGGACCCTGTGGGGCGGGACGGAGACGAGCAGTACTTC
CASMDPVGRDGDEQYF
>TRBJ1-2|NA|NA|14|TRBV5-4
TGTGCCAGCAGCTCCAGAGACAGGCTCTATGGCTACACCTTC
CASSSRDRLYGYTF
>TRBJ2-1|NA|NA|11|TRBV7-9
TGTGCCAGCAGCCTGGGAGATGAGCAGTTCTTC
CASSLGDEQFF
>TRBJ2-2|NA|TRBD2|19|TRBV3-1/TRBV3-2
TGTGCCAGCAGCCAAGTTGTGGCGGGAGGGCAGTGGATGGCCGGGGAGCTGTTTTTT
CASSQVVAGGQWMAGELFF
>TRBJ1-5|NA|NA|14|TRBV6-5
TGTGCCAGCACGGAGCCTTATAGCAATCAGCCCCAGCATTTT
CASTEPYSNQPQHF
>TRBJ2-7|NA|TRBD1|15|TRBV29-1
TGCAGCGTTGAAGATCCAACAGGGGGCACCTACGAGCAGTACTTC
CSVEDPTGGTYEQYF
>TRBJ2-1|NA|NA|13|TRBV7-9
TGTGCCAGCAAAAGGGCAGGGTACGATGAGCAGTTCTTC
CASKRAGYDEQFF
>TRBJ2-7|NA|TRBD2|17|TRBV27
TGTGCCAGCAGTTACCATGGACTAGCGGGAGGGTCCTACGAGCAGTACTTC
CASSYHGLAGGSYEQYF